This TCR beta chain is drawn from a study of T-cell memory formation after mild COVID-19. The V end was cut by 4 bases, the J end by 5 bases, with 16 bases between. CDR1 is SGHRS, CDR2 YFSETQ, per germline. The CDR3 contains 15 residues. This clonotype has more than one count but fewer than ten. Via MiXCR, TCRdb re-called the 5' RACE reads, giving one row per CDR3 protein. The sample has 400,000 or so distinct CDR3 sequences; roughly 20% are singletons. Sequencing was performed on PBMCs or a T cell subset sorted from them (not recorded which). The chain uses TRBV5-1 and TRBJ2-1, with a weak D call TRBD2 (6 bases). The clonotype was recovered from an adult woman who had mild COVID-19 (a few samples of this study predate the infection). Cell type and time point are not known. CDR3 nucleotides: TGCGCCAGCAGCGGCGACCGGGACTTTAACAATGAGCAGTTCTTC. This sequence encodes CASSGDRDFNNEQFF. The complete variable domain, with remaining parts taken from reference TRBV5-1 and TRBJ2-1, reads KAGVTQTPRYLIKTRGQQVTLSCSPISGHRSVSWYQQTPGQGLQFLFEYFSETQRNKGNFPGRFSGRQFSNSRSEMNVSTLELGDSALYLCASSGDRDFNNEQFFGPGTRLTVL.